This T cell receptor beta chain was sequenced in a study of blood T cell repertoires in COVID-19. Study in general: COVID-19 samples collected from the United States, Italy and Spain covered acute and convalescent phases. Sources were T cells, B-cell-depleted T cells, or PBMCs; the material itself was cDNA or gDNA.

Authors' methods: It was from reference gene primer amplification that nucleated cell counts were estimated. Data came from immunoSEQ multiplex PCR; TCRdb stores just in-frame clones and leaves some out. The D gene and trimming were derived from the DNA, and the V and J assignments and clone size from that table. The sample holds 100,000 to 130,000 clones, roughly 85% seen once. This clone is a singleton in its sample. Germline V gene lookup returns CDR1 SGHNT and CDR2 YENEEA. Trimming removed 2 bases at V and 0 bases at J, with 4 bases between. The CDR3 totals 13 residues. This rearrangement joins TRBV11-3 to TRBJ1-1, with D uncertain. The clonotype comes from a human donor in a cohort sampled during active COVID-19. The sequenced material came from peripheral blood. CDR3 bases: TGTGCCAGCAGCTTAAGCCTGAACACTGAAGCTTTCTTT. The encoded protein is CASSLSLNTEAFF. The full variable domain, with the rest looked up from reference TRBV11-3 and TRBJ1-1, is EAGVVQSPRYKIIEKKQPVAFWCNPISGHNTLYWYLQNLGQGPELLIRYENEEAVDDSQLPKDRFSAERLKGVDSTLKIQPAELGDSAVYLCASSLSLNTEAFFGQGTRLTVV.